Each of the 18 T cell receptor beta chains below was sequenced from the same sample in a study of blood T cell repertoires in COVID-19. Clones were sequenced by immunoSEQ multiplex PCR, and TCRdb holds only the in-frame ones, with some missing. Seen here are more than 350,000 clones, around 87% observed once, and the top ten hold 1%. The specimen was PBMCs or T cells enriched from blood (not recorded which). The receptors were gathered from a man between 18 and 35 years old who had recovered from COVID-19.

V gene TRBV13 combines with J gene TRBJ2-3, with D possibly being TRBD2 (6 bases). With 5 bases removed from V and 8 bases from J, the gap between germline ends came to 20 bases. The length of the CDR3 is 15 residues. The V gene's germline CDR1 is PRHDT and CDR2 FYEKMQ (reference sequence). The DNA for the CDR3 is TGTGCCAGCAGCCTGCCGGGACTGCGCCTTGGTACGCAGTATTTT. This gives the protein CASSLPGLRLGTQYF.

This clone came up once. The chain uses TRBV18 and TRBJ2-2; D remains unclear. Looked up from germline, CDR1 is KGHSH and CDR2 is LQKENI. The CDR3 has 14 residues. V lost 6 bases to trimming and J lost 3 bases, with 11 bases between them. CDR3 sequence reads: CASSPRIDTGELFF. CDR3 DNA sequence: TGTGCCAGCTCCCCCAGAATCGACACCGGGGAGCTGTTTTTT.

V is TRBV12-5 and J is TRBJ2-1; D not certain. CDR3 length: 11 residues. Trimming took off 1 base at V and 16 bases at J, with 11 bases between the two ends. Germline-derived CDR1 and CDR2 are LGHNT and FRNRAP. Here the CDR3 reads CASGLDSKGFF. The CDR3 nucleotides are TGTGCTAGTGGTTTGGACAGCAAAGGCTTCTTC.

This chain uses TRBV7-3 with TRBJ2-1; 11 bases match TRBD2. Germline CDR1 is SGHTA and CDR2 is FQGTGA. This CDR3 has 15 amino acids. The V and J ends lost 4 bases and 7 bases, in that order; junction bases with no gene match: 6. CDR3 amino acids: CASSSLAGGWNEQFF. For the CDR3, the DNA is TGTGCCAGCAGCTCCCTAGCGGGAGGTTGGAATGAGCAGTTCTTC. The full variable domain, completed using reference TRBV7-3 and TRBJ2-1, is GAGVSQTPSNKVTEKGKYVELRCDPISGHTALYWYRQSLGQGPEFLIYFQGTGAADDSGLPNDRFFAVRPEGSVSTLKIQRTERGDSAVYLCASSSLAGGWNEQFFGPGTRLTVL.

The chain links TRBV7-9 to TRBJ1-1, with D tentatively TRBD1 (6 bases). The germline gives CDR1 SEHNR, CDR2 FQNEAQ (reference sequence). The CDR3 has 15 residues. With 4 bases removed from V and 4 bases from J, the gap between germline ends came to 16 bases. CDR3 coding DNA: TGTGCCAGCAGCTCTGGTGAGGGGGTTACCACTGAAGCTTTCTTT. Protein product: CASSSGEGVTTEAFF.

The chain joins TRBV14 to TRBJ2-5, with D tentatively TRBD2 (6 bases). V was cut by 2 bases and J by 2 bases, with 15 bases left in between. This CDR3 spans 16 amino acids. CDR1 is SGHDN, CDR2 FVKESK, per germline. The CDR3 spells CASSQLRGPTQETQYF. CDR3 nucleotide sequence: TGTGCCAGCAGCCAATTGCGGGGACCGACGCAAGAGACCCAGTACTTC.

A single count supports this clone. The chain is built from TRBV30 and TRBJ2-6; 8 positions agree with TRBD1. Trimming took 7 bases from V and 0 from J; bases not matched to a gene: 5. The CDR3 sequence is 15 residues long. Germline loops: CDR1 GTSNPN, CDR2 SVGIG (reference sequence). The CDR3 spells CASGTGGSGANVLTF. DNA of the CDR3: TGTGCCTCCGGGACAGGTGGCTCTGGGGCCAACGTCCTGACTTTC.

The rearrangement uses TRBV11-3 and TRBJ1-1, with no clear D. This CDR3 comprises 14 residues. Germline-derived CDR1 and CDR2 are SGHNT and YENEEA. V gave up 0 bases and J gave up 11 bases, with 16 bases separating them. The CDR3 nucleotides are TGTGCCAGCAGCTTAGACGGAGGGAGTAGGAGGGCTTTCTTT. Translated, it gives CASSLDGGSRRAFF.

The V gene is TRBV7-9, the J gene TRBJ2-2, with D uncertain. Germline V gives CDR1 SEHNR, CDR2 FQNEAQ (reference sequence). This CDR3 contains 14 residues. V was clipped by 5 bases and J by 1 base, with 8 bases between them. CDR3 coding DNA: TGTGCCAGCAGCCTATCGGGGAACACCGGGGAGCTGTTTTTT. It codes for CASSLSGNTGELFF.

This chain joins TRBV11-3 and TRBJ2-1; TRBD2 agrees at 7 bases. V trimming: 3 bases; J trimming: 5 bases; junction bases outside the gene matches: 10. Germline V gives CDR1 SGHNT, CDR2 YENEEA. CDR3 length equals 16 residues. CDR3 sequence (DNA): TGTGCCAGCAGCTTTGATAGCGGGCGGGCCCACAATGAGCAGTTCTTC. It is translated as CASSFDSGRAHNEQFF.

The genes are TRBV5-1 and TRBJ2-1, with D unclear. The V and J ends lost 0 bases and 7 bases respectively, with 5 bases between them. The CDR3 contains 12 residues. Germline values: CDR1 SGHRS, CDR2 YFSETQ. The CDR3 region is CASSLALNEQFF. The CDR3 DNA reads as TGCGCCAGCAGCTTGGCCTTGAATGAGCAGTTCTTC.

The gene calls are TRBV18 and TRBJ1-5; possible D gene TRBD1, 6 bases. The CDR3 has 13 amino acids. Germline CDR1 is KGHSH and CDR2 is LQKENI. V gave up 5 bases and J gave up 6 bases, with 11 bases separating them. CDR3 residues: CASSEGRGQPQHF. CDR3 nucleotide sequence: TGTGCCAGCTCAGAGGGCAGGGGTCAGCCCCAGCATTTT.

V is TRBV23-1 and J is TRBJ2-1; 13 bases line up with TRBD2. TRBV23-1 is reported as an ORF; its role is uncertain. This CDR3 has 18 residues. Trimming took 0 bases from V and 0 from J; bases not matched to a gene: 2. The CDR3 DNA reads TGCGCCAGCAGTCAATCGACTAGCGGGAGGAGCTCCTACAATGAGCAGTTCTTC. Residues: CASSQSTSGRSSYNEQFF.

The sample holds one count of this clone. CDR3 coding DNA: TGTGCCAGCAGCTGGGGACAGGGAGGGAATGGCTACACCTTC. Protein sequence: CASSWGQGGNGYTF. The chain has TRBV5-6 and TRBJ1-2; 9 positions match TRBD1. The germline V gene has CDR1 SGHDT and CDR2 YYEEEE. The CDR3 sequence is 14 residues long. Germline trimming cut 3 bases from V and 6 bases from J; bases unmatched to any gene: 6.

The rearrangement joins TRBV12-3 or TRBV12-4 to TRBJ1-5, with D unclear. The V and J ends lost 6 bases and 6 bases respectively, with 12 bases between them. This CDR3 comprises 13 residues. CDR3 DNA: TGTGCCAGCAGCTGGGAGGTAGGTCAGCCCCAGCATTTT. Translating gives CASSWEVGQPQHF.

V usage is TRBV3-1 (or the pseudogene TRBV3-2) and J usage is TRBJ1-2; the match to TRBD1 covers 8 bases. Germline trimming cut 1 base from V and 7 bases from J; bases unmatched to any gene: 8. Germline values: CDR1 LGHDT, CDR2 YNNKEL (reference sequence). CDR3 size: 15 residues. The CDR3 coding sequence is TGTGCCAGCAGCCAAGGTTTGCCAGGGGGCGTTGGCTACACCTTC. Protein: CASSQGLPGGVGYTF.

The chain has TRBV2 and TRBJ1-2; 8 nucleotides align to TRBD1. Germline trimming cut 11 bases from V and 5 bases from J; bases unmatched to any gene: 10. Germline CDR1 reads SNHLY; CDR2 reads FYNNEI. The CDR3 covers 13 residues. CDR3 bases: TGTGCCGCCTCGACAGGGGAGGGTTATGGCTACACCTTC. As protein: CAASTGEGYGYTF.

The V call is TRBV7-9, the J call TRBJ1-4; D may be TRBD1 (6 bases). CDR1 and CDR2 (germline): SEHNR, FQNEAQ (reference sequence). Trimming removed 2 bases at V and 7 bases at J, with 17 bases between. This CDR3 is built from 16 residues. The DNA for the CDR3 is TGTGCCAGCAGCTTATCGACAGGAGCAGGGTTTGAAAAACTGTTTTTT. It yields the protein CASSLSTGAGFEKLFF.